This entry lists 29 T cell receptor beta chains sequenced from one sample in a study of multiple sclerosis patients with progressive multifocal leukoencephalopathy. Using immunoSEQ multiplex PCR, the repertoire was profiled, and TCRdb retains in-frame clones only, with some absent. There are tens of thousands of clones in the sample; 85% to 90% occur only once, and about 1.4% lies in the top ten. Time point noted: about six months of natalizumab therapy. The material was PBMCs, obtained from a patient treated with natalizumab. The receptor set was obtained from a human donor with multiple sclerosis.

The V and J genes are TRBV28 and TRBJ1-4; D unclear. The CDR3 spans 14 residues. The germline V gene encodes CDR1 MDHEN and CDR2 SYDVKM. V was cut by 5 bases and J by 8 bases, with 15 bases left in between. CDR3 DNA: TGTGCCAGCAGTGGACTCCTCGGAGAGGAAAAACTGTTTTTT. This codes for CASSGLLGEEKLFF.

CDR3: CASTEMTGANYGYTF. The CDR3 DNA is TGCGCCAGCACCGAAATGACAGGAGCTAACTATGGCTACACCTTC. The chain links TRBV4-1 to TRBJ1-2, with a weak D call TRBD1 (6 bases). This CDR3 spans 15 amino acids. Trimming took off 7 bases at V and 0 bases at J, with 15 bases between the two ends. Per germline, CDR1 MGHRA and CDR2 YSYEKL.

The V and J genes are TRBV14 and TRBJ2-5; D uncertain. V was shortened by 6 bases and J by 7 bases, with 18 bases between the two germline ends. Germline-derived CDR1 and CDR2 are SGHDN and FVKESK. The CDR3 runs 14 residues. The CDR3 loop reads CASRQTHLMGTQYF. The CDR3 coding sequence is TGTGCCAGCAGGCAGACCCATCTAATGGGGACCCAGTACTTC.

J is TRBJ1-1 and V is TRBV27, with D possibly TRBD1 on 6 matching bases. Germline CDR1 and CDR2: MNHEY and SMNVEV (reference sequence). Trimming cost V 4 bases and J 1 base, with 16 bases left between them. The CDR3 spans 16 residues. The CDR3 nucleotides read TGTGCCAGCAGTTGGGGGGGCGGGGGAGGGAACACTGAAGCTTTCTTT. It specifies CASSWGGGGGNTEAFF.

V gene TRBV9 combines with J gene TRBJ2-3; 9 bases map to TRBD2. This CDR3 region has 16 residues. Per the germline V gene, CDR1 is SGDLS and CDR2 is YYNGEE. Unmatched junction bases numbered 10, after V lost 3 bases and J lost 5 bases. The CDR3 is CASSALPGLAVDTQYF. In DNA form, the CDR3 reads TGTGCCAGCAGCGCCTTACCGGGACTAGCTGTAGATACGCAGTATTTT.

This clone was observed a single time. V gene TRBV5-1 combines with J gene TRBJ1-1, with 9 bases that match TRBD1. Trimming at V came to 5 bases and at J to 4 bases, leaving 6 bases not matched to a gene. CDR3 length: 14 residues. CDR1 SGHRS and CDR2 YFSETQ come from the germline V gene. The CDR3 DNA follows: TGCGCCAGCAGGACCGGGACAGGGTTCACTGAAGCTTTCTTT. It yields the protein CASRTGTGFTEAFF.

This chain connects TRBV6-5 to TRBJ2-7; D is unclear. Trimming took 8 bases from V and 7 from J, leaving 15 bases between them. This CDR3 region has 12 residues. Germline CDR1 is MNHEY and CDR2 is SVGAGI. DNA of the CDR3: TGTGCCAGCCGAGCCTCCAGGCTGGAGCAGTACTTC. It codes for CASRASRLEQYF.

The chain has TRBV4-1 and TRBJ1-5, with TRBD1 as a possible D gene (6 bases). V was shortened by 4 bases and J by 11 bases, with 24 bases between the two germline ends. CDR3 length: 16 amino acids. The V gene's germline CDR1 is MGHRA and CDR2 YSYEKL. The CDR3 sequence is CASSLQLGGAGGTQHF. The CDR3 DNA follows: TGCGCCAGCAGCCTCCAACTGGGGGGGGCCGGTGGGACCCAGCATTTT.

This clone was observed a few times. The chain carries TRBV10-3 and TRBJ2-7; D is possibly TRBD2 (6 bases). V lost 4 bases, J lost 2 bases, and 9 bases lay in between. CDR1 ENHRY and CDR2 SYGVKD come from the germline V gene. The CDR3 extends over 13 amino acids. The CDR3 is CAISVGGTYEQYF. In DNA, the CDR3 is TGTGCCATCAGTGTTGGGGGGACCTACGAGCAGTACTTC.

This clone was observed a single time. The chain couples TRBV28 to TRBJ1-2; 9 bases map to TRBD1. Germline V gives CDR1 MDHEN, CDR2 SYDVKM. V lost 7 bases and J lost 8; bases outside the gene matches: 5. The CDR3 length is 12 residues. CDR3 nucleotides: TGTGCCAGCATCGCAACAGGGGGCGGCTACACCTTC. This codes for CASIATGGGYTF.

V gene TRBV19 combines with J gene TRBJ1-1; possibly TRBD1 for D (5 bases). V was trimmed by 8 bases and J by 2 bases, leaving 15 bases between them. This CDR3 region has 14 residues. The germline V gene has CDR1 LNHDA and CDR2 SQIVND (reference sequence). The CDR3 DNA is TGTGCCAGTGGGGCCCTGTTCCTCAACACTGAAGCTTTCTTT. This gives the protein CASGALFLNTEAFF.

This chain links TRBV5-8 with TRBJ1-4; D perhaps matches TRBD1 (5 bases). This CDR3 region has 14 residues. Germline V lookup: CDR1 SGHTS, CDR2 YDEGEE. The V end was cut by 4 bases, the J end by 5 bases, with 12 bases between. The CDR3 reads CASSPGLLNEKLFF. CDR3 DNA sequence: TGTGCCAGCAGCCCGGGACTGCTCAATGAAAAACTGTTTTTT.

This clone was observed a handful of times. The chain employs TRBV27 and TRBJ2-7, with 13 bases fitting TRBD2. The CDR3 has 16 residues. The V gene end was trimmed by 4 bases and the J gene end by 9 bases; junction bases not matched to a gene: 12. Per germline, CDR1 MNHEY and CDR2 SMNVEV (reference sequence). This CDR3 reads CASSSAWTSGSAGQYF. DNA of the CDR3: TGTGCCAGCAGTTCAGCCTGGACTAGCGGGAGCGCTGGGCAGTACTTC.

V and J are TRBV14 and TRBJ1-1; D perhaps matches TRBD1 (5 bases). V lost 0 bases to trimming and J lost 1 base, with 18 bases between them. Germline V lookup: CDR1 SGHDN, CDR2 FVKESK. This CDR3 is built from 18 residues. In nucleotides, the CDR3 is TGTGCCAGCAGCCAAGATAGGGCACGTCCAGGGAGGAACACTGAAGCTTTCTTT. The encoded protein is CASSQDRARPGRNTEAFF.

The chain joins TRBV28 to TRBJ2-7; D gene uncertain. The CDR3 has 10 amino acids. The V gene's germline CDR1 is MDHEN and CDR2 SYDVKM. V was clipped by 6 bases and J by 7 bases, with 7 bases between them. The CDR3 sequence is CASSVTEQYF. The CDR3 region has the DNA TGTGCCAGCAGCGTCACAGAGCAGTACTTC.

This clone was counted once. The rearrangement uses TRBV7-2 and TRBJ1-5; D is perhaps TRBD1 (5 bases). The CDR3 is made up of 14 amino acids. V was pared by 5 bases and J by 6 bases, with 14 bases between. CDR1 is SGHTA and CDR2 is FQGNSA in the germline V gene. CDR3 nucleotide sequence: TGTGCCAGCAGCCCTAACAGGCCACCTCAGCCCCAGCATTTT. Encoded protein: CASSPNRPPQPQHF. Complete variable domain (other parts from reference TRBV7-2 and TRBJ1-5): GAGVSQSPSNKVTEKGKDVELRCDPISGHTALYWYRQSLGQGLEFLIYFQGNSAPDKSGLPSDRFSAERTGGSVSTLTIQRTQQEDSAVYLCASSPNRPPQPQHFGDGTRLSIL.

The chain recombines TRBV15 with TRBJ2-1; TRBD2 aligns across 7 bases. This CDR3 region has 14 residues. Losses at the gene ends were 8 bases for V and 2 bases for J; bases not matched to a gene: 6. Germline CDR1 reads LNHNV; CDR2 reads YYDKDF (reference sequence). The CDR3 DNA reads TGTGCCACCCAGGCGGGAGTGACCTACAATGAGCAGTTCTTC. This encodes CATQAGVTYNEQFF.

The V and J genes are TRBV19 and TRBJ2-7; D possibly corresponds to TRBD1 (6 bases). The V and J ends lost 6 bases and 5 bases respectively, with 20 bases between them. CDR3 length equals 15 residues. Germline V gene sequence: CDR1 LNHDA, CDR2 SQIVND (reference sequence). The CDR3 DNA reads TGTGCCAGTAGCTCCCGTCGAGATTGGGACAACGAGCAGTACTTC. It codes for CASSSRRDWDNEQYF.

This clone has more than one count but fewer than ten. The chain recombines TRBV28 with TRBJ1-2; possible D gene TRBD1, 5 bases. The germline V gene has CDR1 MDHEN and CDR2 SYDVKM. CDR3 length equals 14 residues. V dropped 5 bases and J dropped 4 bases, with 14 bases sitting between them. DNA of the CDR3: TGTGCCAGCAGTCGCCTCGGGGGTGGCTATGGCTACACCTTC. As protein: CASSRLGGGYGYTF.

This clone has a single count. The CDR3 sequence is CASSPDWGDIQYF. Here the CDR3 DNA reads TGTGCCAGCAGCCCAGATTGGGGGGACATTCAGTACTTC. The chain joins TRBV7-6 to TRBJ2-4; maybe TRBD2 (6 bases). Germline CDR1 reads SGHVS; CDR2 reads FNYEAQ. The CDR3 is 13 residues long. V was trimmed by 5 bases and J by 8 bases, leaving 13 bases between them.

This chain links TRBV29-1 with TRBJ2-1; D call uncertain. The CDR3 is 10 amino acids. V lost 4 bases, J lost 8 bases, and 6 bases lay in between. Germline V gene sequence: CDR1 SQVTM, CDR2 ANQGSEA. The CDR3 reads CSVVLHEQFF. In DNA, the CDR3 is TGCAGCGTTGTTCTTCATGAGCAGTTCTTC.

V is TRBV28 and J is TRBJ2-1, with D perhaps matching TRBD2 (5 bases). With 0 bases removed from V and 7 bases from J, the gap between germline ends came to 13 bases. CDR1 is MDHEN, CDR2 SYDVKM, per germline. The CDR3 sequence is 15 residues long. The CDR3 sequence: CASSLWRADFNEQFF. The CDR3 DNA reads TGTGCCAGCAGTTTATGGAGGGCCGATTTTAATGAGCAGTTCTTC.

CDR3 amino acids: CASSFYLGGQPQHF. The DNA of the CDR3 is TGTGCCAGCAGTTTTTATCTTGGGGGCCAGCCCCAGCATTTT. This chain links TRBV28 with TRBJ1-5; tentatively, D is TRBD1 (6 bases). Per germline, CDR1 MDHEN and CDR2 SYDVKM. V was shortened by 3 bases and J by 7 bases, with 13 bases between the two germline ends. The CDR3 has 14 residues.

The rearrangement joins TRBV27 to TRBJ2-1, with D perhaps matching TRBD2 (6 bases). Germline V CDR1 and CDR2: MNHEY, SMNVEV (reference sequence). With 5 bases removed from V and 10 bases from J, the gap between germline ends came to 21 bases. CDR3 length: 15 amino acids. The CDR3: CASSPGTQGAGEQFF. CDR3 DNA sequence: TGTGCCAGCAGTCCCGGGACTCAAGGAGCCGGAGAGCAGTTCTTC.

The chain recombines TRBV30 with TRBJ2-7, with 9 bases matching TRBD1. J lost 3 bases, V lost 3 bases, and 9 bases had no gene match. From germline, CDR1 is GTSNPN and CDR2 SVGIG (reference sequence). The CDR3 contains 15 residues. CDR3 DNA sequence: TGTGCCTGGAGGACTACAGGGGGCGCGGGCTACGAGCAGTACTTC. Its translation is CAWRTTGGAGYEQYF.

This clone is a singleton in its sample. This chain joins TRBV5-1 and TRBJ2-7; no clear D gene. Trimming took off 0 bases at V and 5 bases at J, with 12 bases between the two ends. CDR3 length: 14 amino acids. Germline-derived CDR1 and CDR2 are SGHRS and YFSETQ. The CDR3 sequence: CASSLARSTDEQYF. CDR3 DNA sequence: TGCGCCAGCAGCTTGGCCCGTTCGACTGACGAGCAGTACTTC.

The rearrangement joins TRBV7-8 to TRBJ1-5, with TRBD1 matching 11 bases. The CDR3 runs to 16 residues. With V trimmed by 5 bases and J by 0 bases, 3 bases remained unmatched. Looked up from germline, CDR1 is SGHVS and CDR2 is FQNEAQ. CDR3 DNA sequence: TGTGCCAGCAGCGGACAGGGGGCTTATAGCAATCAGCCCCAGCATTTT. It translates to CASSGQGAYSNQPQHF.

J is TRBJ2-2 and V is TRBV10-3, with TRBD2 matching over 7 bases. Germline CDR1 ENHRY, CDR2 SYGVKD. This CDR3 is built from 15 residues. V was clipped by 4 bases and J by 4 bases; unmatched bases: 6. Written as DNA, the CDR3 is TGTGCCATCAGTGGGTGGGAGGGCCCCACCGGGGAGCTGTTTTTT. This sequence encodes CAISGWEGPTGELFF.

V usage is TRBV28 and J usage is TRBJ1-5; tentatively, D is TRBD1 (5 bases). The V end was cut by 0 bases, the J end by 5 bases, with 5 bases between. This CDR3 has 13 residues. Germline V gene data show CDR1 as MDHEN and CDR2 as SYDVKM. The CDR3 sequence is CASSLWGHQPQHF. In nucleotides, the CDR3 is TGTGCCAGCAGTTTATGGGGGCATCAGCCCCAGCATTTT.